This TCR beta chain was recovered during a study of human T cells and chemical hapten exposure. This clonotype was observed a few times. No antigen is known for it. Germline loops: CDR1 ENHRY, CDR2 SYGVKD. The CDR3 has 12 residues. V shed 5 bases and J shed 1 base, with 5 bases lying between them. Unique molecular identifiers were attached to individual cDNA molecules within the library. TCRdb fed the RACE reads into MiXCR, producing one record per CDR3 protein. This table has roughly 120,000 distinct CDR3 sequences, about 13% appearing once. Stated time point: pre-sensitization, week 0. Treatment specified: therapeutic diphenylcyclopropenone sensitization with weekly scalp DPC. Blood sampling occurred before each patch-test application. Study outcomes and limitations: Relative to control repertoires, expanded TCRs gave rise to significantly more large CDR3 similarity clusters.

The sequences come from whole blood, collected in connection with sensitization to the hapten diphenylcyclopropenone (DPC). The genes are TRBV10-3 and TRBJ2-5, with D unclear. The sequence was collected from a woman aged 18-30 years with alopecia areata. Some clones in this sample may be carry-over from other donors' samples. The CDR3 loop reads CAISRAQETQYF. The CDR3 DNA is TGTGCCATCAGTAGGGCCCAAGAGACCCAGTACTTC.